This TCR beta chain was obtained from a study of a mutant IDH1 vaccine in newly diagnosed glioma. In the study overall: The first vaccination came 4-6 weeks after radiotherapy alone, or with temozolomide cycles. Most had both radiotherapy and temozolomide beforehand; others had only one.

Libraries were prepared by immunoSEQ multiplex PCR; TCRdb keeps only in-frame clonotypes and omits some of them. This sample has roughly 56,000 clones, with around three quarters found just once. Deletions cut 6 bases from V and 2 bases from J, with 20 bases between. This CDR3 is built from 18 residues. The germline CDR1 and CDR2 sequences are LNHDA and SQIVND (reference sequence). The time point was: week 47, end of study. The content of each vaccine dose was 300 ug of mutant IDH1 20-mer peptide, and topical imiquimod accompanied it. This clone has a single count. As yet, its antigen is unknown. V usage is TRBV19 and J usage is TRBJ2-6; maybe TRBD1 (6 bases). This clonotype was obtained from a woman between 40 and 55 years old with glioma. Some clones in this sample may be carry-over from other donors' samples. The sequencing used PBMCs, collected from a glioma patient whose treatment included an IDH1 peptide vaccine. The CDR3 here is CASSTGILKSPGANVLTF. The CDR3 DNA follows: TGTGCCAGTAGCACAGGGATCTTGAAGAGCCCTGGGGCCAACGTCCTGACTTTC.